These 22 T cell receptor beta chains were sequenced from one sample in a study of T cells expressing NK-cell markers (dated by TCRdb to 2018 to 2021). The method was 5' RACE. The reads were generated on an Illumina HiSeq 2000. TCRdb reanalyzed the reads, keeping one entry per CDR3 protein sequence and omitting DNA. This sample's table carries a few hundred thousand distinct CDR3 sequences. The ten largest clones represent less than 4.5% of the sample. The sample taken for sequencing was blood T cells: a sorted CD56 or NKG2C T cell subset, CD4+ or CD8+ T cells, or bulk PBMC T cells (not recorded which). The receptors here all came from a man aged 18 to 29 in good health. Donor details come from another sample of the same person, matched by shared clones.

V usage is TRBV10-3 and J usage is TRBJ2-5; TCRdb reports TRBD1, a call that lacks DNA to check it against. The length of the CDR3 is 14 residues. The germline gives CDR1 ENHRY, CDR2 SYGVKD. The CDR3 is CAISGAGGGETQYF.

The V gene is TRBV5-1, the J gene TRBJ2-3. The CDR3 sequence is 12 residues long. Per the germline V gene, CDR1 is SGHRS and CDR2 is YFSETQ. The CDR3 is CASSSFTDTQYF.

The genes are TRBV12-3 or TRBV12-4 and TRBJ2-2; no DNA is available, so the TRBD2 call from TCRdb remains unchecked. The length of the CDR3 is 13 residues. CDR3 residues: CASSFLVSGELFF.

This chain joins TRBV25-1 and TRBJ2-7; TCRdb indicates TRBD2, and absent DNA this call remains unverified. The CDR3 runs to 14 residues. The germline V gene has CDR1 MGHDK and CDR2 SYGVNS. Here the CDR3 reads CATLAGGKMGEQYF.

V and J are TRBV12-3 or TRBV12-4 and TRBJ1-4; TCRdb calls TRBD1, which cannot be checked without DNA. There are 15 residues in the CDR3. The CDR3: CASTPGDRLNEKLFF.

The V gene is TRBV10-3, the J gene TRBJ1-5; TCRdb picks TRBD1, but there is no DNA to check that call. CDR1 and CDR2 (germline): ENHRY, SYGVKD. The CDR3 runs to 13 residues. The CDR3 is CAISPREAQPQHF.

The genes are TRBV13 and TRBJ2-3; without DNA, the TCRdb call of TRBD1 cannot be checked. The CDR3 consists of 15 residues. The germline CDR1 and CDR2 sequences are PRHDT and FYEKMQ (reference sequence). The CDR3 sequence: CASSLQGLGTDTQYF.

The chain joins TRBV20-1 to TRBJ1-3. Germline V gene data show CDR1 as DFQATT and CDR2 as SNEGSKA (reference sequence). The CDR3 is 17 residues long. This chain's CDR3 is CSALTGTPPSLVDTIYF.

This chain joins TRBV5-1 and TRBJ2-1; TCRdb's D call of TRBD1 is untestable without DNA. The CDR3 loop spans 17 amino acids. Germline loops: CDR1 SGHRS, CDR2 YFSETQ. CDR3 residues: CASSLRVQGGSSNEQFF.

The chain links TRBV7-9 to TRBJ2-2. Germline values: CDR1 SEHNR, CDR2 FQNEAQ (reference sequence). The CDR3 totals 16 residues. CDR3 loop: CASSDDDGENTGELFF.

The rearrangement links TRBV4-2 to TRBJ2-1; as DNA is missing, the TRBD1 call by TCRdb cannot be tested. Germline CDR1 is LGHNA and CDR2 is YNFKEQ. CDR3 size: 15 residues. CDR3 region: CASSRDRERYNEQFF.

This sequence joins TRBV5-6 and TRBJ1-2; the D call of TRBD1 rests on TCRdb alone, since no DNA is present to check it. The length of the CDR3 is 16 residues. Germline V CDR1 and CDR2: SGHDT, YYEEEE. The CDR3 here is CASSLRSSGKLDGYTF.

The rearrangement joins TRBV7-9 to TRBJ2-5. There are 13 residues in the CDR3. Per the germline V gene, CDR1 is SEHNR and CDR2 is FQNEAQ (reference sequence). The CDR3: CASSRRREETQYF.

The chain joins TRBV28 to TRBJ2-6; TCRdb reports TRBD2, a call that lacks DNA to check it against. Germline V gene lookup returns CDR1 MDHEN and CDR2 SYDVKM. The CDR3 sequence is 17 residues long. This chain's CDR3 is CASSLLGGGSGANVLTF.

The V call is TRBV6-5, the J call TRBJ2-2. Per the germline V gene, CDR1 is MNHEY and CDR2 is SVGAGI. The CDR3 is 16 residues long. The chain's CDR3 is CASSYEAASNTGELFF.

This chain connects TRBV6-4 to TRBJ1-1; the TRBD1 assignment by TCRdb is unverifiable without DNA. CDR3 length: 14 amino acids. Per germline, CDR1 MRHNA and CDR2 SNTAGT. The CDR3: CASSDGQGGTEAFF.

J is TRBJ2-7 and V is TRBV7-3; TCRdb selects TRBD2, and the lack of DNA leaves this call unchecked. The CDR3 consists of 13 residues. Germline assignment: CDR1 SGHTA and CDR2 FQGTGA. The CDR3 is CASSLTFGSRQYF.

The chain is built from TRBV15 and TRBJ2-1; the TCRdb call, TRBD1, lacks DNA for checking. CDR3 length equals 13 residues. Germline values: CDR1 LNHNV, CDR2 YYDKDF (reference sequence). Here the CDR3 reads CATAPGSPIEQFF.

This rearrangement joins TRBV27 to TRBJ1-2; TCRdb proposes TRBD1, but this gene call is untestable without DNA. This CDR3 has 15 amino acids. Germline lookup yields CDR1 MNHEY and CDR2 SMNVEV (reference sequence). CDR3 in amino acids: CASSLGPQGVGGYTF.

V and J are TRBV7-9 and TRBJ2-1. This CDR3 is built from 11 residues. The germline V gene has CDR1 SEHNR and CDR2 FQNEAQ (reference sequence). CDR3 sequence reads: CASNGEDEQFF. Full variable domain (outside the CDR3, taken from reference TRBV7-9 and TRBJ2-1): DTGVSQNPRHKITKRGQNVTFRCDPISEHNRLYWYRQTLGQGPEFLTYFQNEAQLEKSRLLSDRFSAERPKGSFSTLEIQRTEQGDSAMYLCASNGEDEQFFGPGTRLTVL.

The CDR3: CASSFFDYGEQFF. J is TRBJ2-1 and V is TRBV5-6. Germline loops: CDR1 SGHDT, CDR2 YYEEEE. This CDR3 spans 13 amino acids.

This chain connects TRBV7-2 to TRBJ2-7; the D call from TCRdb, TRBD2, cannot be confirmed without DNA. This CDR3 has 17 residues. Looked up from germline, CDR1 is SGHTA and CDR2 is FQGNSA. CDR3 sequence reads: CASSLAPSAGPYYEQYF.